The present T cell receptor (beta chain) was sequenced within a study of post-analysis software for immune sequencing data. On the study more broadly: Multiple sclerosis in the patients followed relapsing-remitting, secondary progressive and progressive-relapsing courses. Study results and limitations: Included in a set of about 5 TRBV segments more frequent in patients than controls were TRBV5-6, TRBV5-1 and TRBV20-1. Significantly lower normalized Chao1 diversity was seen in multiple sclerosis patients than in controls.

Looked up from germline, CDR1 is LNHNV and CDR2 is YYDKDF (reference sequence). The junction had 13 bases not matched to a gene; V was cut back by 0 bases and J by 6 bases. The CDR3 sequence is 18 residues long. This clonotype was seen only a few times. Antigen specificity is unknown. Unique-molecular-identifier-tagged TCR beta cDNA libraries were used. TCRdb processed the PCR reads anew with MiXCR; each CDR3 protein has one entry. Among about 770,000 distinct CDR3 sequences listed, 40% to 55% were seen once. The TCR was taken from a girl under 18 with multiple sclerosis. The sequenced sample consisted of blood. This rearrangement joins TRBV15 to TRBJ2-3; 9 nucleotides line up with TRBD1. The DNA of the CDR3 is TGTGCCACCAGCAGAGAAGGACGACCGGGACAGGGTGGGGATACGCAGTATTTT. It is translated as CATSREGRPGQGGDTQYF. Drawing the rest from reference TRBV15 and TRBJ2-3, the complete variable domain is DAMVIQNPRYQVTQFGKPVTLSCSQTLNHNVMYWYQQKSSQAPKLLFHYYDKDFNNEADTPDNFQSRRPNTSFCFLDIRSPGLGDTAMYLCATSREGRPGQGGDTQYFGPGTRLTVL.